One sample yielded the 2 T cell receptor beta chains listed below, sequenced in a study of radiotherapy plus CTLA-4 blockade in lung cancer. Sequencing used immunoSEQ multiplex PCR; TCRdb keeps in-frame clones, though not all of them. Here the sample spans tens of thousands of clones, over 65% being singletons. The specimen comprised peripheral blood, sampled from a patient treated with radiotherapy plus ipilimumab. The receptors were sampled from a human donor with non-small cell lung cancer who had a partial response to radiotherapy plus ipilimumab.

This clone was detected only a few times. The rearrangement links TRBV5-1 to TRBJ2-7; a possible D gene is TRBD2 (6 bases). Germline CDR1 is SGHRS and CDR2 is YFSETQ. The CDR3 is 16 amino acids. Trimming stripped 6 bases from V and 7 bases from J, with 26 bases between. DNA of the CDR3: TGCGCCAGCAACCTTTTCCGGGACCCGGGGGAACGAGAGCAGTACTTC. Its protein is CASNLFRDPGEREQYF.

The chain combines TRBV15 with TRBJ1-4; D call uncertain. Germline CDR1 is LNHNV and CDR2 is YYDKDF (reference sequence). The CDR3 contains 17 residues. Trimming shortened V by 0 bases and J by 4 bases, and 15 bases separated the two germline ends. CDR3 sequence reads: CATSRDPPHLVNEKLFF. The CDR3 nucleotides are TGTGCCACCAGCAGAGATCCCCCACACCTGGTTAATGAAAAACTGTTTTTT.